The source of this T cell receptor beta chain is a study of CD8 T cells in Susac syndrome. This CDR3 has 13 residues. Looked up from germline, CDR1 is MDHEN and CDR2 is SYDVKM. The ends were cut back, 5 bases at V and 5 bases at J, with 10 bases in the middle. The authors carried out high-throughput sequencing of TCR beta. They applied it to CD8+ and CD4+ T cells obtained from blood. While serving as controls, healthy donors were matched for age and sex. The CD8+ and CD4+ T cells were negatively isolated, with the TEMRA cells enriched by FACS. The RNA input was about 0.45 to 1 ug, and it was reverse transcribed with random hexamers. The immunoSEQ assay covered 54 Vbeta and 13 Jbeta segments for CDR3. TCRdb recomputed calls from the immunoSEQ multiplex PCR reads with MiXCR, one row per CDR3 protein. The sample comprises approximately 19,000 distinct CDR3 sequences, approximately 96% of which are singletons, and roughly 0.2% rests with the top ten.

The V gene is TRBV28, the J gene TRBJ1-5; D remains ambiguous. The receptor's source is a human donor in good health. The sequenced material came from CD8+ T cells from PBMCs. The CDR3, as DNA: TGTGCCAGCAGTCCGGCCCCCCATCAGCCCCAGCATTTT. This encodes CASSPAPHQPQHF.